This passage covers 8 T cell receptor beta chains from one sample sequenced in a study of blood T cells in healthy people across ages. Alongside a J-beta primer mix, a sample-barcoded 5' primer served in a second PCR lasting roughly 7 to 11 cycles. MiXCR, applied by TCRdb to the 5' RACE reads, yields one record per CDR3 protein. The table includes 700,000 to 900,000 distinct CDR3 sequences, approximately 55% detected once. The material sequenced was blood. Receptors were obtained from a man at least 80 years old in good health.

The chain recombines TRBV12-3 or TRBV12-4 with TRBJ1-2, with D unresolved. The CDR3 length is 14 residues. Between the trimmed V and J ends, which lost 3 bases and 5 bases, there was a span of 13 bases. The CDR3 here is CASSFLTAQYGYTF. CDR3 in DNA: TGTGCCAGCAGTTTCTTAACAGCACAATATGGCTACACCTTC.

The V call is TRBV3-1, the J call TRBJ2-3; 11 positions agree with TRBD1. This CDR3 contains 13 residues. Germline V CDR1 and CDR2: LGHDT, YNNKEL (reference sequence). The V gene end was trimmed by 6 bases and the J gene end by 6 bases; junction bases not matched to a gene: 2. CDR3 region: CASRRDRGDTQYF. CDR3 sequence (DNA): TGTGCCAGCAGGCGGGACAGGGGGGATACGCAGTATTTT.

J is TRBJ2-1 and V is TRBV5-1; perhaps TRBD1 as D (5 bases). V shed 0 bases and J shed 0 bases, with 7 bases lying between them. The germline gives CDR1 SGHRS, CDR2 YFSETQ. The CDR3 spans 15 residues. The CDR3 nucleotides read TGCGCCAGCAGCTTGGACGACAGCTCCTACAATGAGCAGTTCTTC. It translates to CASSLDDSSYNEQFF. Together with reference TRBV5-1 and TRBJ2-1, the CDR3 gives the full variable domain: KAGVTQTPRYLIKTRGQQVTLSCSPISGHRSVSWYQQTPGQGLQFLFEYFSETQRNKGNFPGRFSGRQFSNSRSEMNVSTLELGDSALYLCASSLDDSSYNEQFFGPGTRLTVL.

This clonotype was observed a handful of times. V usage is TRBV20-1 and J usage is TRBJ2-7; 10 nucleotides line up with TRBD2. This CDR3 region has 16 residues. V lost 0 bases to trimming and J lost 5 bases; unmatched junction nucleotides: 10. The V gene's germline CDR1 is DFQATT and CDR2 SNEGSKA (reference sequence). CDR3 protein: CSARDPSGRGHNEQYF. The DNA for the CDR3 is TGCAGTGCTAGAGATCCGAGCGGGAGGGGACACAACGAGCAGTACTTC.

The chain carries TRBV5-1 and TRBJ2-5, with D possibly being TRBD2 (5 bases). The V gene's germline CDR1 is SGHRS and CDR2 YFSETQ. V shed 5 bases and J shed 11 bases, with 13 bases lying between them. The CDR3 contains 11 residues. The CDR3 sequence: CASSSVREQYF. CDR3 bases: TGCGCCAGCAGTAGCGTGAGGGAGCAGTACTTC. Complete variable domain (other parts from reference TRBV5-1 and TRBJ2-5): KAGVTQTPRYLIKTRGQQVTLSCSPISGHRSVSWYQQTPGQGLQFLFEYFSETQRNKGNFPGRFSGRQFSNSRSEMNVSTLELGDSALYLCASSSVREQYFGPGTRLLVL.

About this clonotype: A junction end diverges from the germline sequence, so it may reflect a read error. The CDR3 DNA reads TGTACCAGCAGGAAGGCGGTGGGGACCGGGGAGCTGTTTTTT. It specifies CTSRKAVGTGELFF. The J gene is TRBJ2-2, the V gene TRBV28; D gene unclear. The CDR3 covers 14 residues. Germline-derived CDR1 and CDR2 are MDHEN and SYDVKM.

Comment on this clonotype: Being one base from a much bigger clone, this may be a read error. This chain connects TRBV9 to TRBJ2-4, with TRBD1 as a possible D gene (5 bases). In germline, CDR1 is SGDLS, CDR2 YYNGEE. Deletions cut 0 bases from V and 5 bases from J, with 15 bases between. This CDR3 is built from 16 residues. Here the CDR3 DNA reads TGTGCCAGCAGCGTAGCTGCAGCAGGGTTGGAAAACATTCAGTACTTC. Encoded protein: CASSVAAAGLENIQYF.

The chain's CDR3 is CASSFLPGQNNEQFF. The CDR3 DNA is TGCGCCAGCAGCTTTCTCCCGGGACAAAACAATGAGCAGTTCTTC. V usage is TRBV5-1 and J usage is TRBJ2-1, with D possibly TRBD1 on 6 matching bases. The CDR3 covers 15 residues. Between the trimmed V and J ends, which lost 2 bases and 5 bases, there was a span of 14 bases. Germline CDR1 is SGHRS and CDR2 is YFSETQ.